This TCR beta chain was profiled in a study of cytomegalovirus exposure and HLA in healthy donors. Whole-study context: Roughly 179 million T cells yielded about 120 million unique TCR beta sequences, as an earlier analysis found.

Vbeta (60) and Jbeta (13) primers were used in the PCR. Authors' processing steps: Unique TCR beta chains numbered about 79 million in a later analysis, with around 10 million shared. The assay was immunoSEQ multiplex PCR, and TCRdb's table has in-frame clones only and misses some. The D gene and trimming were derived from the DNA, and the V and J assignments and clone size from that table. This table has about 140,000 clones, around 76% appearing once. This TCR came from a male donor in good health and CMV-seronegative. Sequenced material: PBMCs.

CDR3 nucleotides: TGTGCCAGCAGCCGGGACAGGGGATCTGCTGGCTACACCTTC. This sequence encodes CASSRDRGSAGYTF. This chain links TRBV7-2 with TRBJ1-2, with 10 bases matching TRBD1. The germline V gene has CDR1 SGHTA and CDR2 FQGNSA. V shed 5 bases, J shed 7 bases, and the junction held 7 bases outside the gene matches. CDR3 length: 14 amino acids.